The 32 T cell receptor beta chains below come from one sample, sequenced in a study of cytomegalovirus exposure and HLA in healthy donors. The PCR had 60 Vbeta and 13 Jbeta primers. The assay was immunoSEQ multiplex PCR, and TCRdb's table has in-frame clones only and misses some. The table has around 140,000 clones, 65% to 80% seen once. Sequencing used PBMCs. These receptors originate from a man aged 30-40 years in good health and CMV-seronegative.

This clone was observed a handful of times. The CDR3 nucleotides read TGTGCCAGCAGCCAAGATCAGAACATGAACACTGAAGCTTTCTTT. Translated: CASSQDQNMNTEAFF. The chain couples TRBV4-2 to TRBJ1-1; no reliable D call. The V end lost 0 bases, the J end lost 0 bases, and 8 bases lay between the germline ends. The CDR3 consists of 15 residues. CDR1 and CDR2 (germline): LGHNA, YNFKEQ.

V gene TRBV28 combines with J gene TRBJ2-7; D remains ambiguous. Trimming pared 4 bases from V and 7 bases from J, leaving 11 bases between. Germline loops: CDR1 MDHEN, CDR2 SYDVKM. The CDR3 has 12 residues. CDR3 protein: CASSSIPKEQYF. The CDR3 DNA reads TGTGCCAGCAGTTCCATCCCTAAGGAGCAGTACTTC.

The chain joins TRBV5-6 to TRBJ2-1, with TRBD2 matching over 14 bases. CDR3 length: 16 amino acids. Germline assignment: CDR1 SGHDT and CDR2 YYEEEE. V lost 3 bases and J lost 3; bases outside the gene matches: 2. CDR3 coding DNA: TGTGCCAGCAGCTGGGGGACTAGCGGGGGCTACAATGAGCAGTTCTTC. This sequence encodes CASSWGTSGGYNEQFF.

This clone was seen a single time. The V call is TRBV6-1, the J call TRBJ2-7, with D perhaps TRBD1 or TRBD2 (6 bases each). V shed 5 bases and J shed 4 bases, with 18 bases lying between them. Germline lookup yields CDR1 MNHNS and CDR2 SASEGT. The CDR3 is 15 residues long. CDR3 protein: CASSQGGTRFYEQYF. For the CDR3, the DNA is TGTGCCAGCAGTCAAGGAGGGACAAGATTTTACGAGCAGTACTTC.

V is TRBV28 and J is TRBJ2-4; 8 bases map to TRBD1. With V trimmed by 0 bases and J by 2 bases, 6 bases remained unmatched. Germline V lookup: CDR1 MDHEN, CDR2 SYDVKM. This CDR3 is 17 amino acids long. CDR3 sequence: CASSLWTGERTKNIQYF. In DNA form, the CDR3 reads TGTGCCAGCAGTTTATGGACAGGGGAGAGGACCAAAAACATTCAGTACTTC. The whole variable domain, remainder taken from reference TRBV28 and TRBJ2-4, is DVKVTQSSRYLVKRTGEKVFLECVQDMDHENMFWYRQDPGLGLRLIYFSYDVKMKEKGDIPEGYSVSREKKERFSLILESASTNQTSMYLCASSLWTGERTKNIQYFGAGTRLSVL.

A single count supports this clone. The chain has TRBV5-6 and TRBJ1-1; 9 nucleotides agree with TRBD1. Germline V lookup: CDR1 SGHDT, CDR2 YYEEEE. The CDR3 spans 15 residues. Unmatched junction bases numbered 8, after V lost 3 bases and J lost 5 bases. The CDR3 coding sequence is TGTGCCAGCAGCTCCCAACAGGGGGCGCGGACTGAAGCTTTCTTT. Its translation is CASSSQQGARTEAFF.

The gene calls are TRBV6-1 and TRBJ2-5; 12 nucleotides align to TRBD1. With V trimmed by 7 bases and J by 11 bases, 11 bases remained unmatched. The CDR3 runs to 14 residues. The germline V gene has CDR1 MNHNS and CDR2 SASEGT. CDR3 loop: CASISRDRGLEQYF. The CDR3 nucleotides read TGTGCCAGCATCAGCCGGGACAGGGGGCTTGAGCAGTACTTC.

The rearrangement uses TRBV9 and TRBJ2-3, with TRBD2 identical over 9 bases. The V and J ends lost 0 bases and 2 bases, in that order; junction bases with no gene match: 7. The CDR3 totals 17 residues. The germline gives CDR1 SGDLS, CDR2 YYNGEE. The CDR3 DNA reads TGTGCCAGCAGCGTAGGGTCTAGCGGGGTTCACACAGATACGCAGTATTTT. It encodes CASSVGSSGVHTDTQYF.

The table lists this clone with a few counts. This chain connects TRBV19 to TRBJ2-7; possible D gene TRBD1, 8 bases. CDR1 LNHDA and CDR2 SQIVND come from the germline V gene (reference sequence). CDR3 length: 13 amino acids. Trimming removed 8 bases at V and 3 bases at J, with 14 bases between. In DNA, the CDR3 is TGTGCCAGTTCGGACAGGGAGGGCTACGAGCAGTACTTC. Translated: CASSDREGYEQYF.

The chain carries TRBV9 and TRBJ2-3; D uncertain. Germline values: CDR1 SGDLS, CDR2 YYNGEE. The V gene lost 0 bases and the J gene lost 0 bases, with 11 bases spanning the gap. CDR3 size: 16 residues. This CDR3 reads CASSVVKSTSTDTQYF. The CDR3, as DNA: TGTGCCAGCAGCGTAGTCAAGAGTACTAGCACAGATACGCAGTATTTT. The variable domain in full, completed from reference TRBV9 and TRBJ2-3, reads DSGVTQTPKHLITATGQRVTLRCSPRSGDLSVYWYQQSLDQGLQFLIQYYNGEERAKGNILERFSAQQFPDLHSELNLSSLELGDSALYFCASSVVKSTSTDTQYFGPGTRLTVL.

The rearrangement uses TRBV7-2 and TRBJ1-6, with 9 positions matching TRBD1. The CDR3 has 16 amino acids. J was trimmed by 9 bases and V by 1 base; bases with no gene match: 7. From germline, CDR1 is SGHTA and CDR2 FQGNSA. The CDR3 sequence: CASSLVATGGFSPLHF. DNA of the CDR3: TGTGCCAGCAGCTTAGTTGCCACAGGGGGCTTTTCACCCCTCCACTTT.

The chain is built from TRBV5-6 and TRBJ2-1; weak D call: TRBD2 (5 bases). CDR3 length: 14 amino acids. The ends were cut back, 5 bases at V and 4 bases at J, with 13 bases in the middle. The germline V gene encodes CDR1 SGHDT and CDR2 YYEEEE. The DNA for the CDR3 is TGTGCCAGCAGACCGGGTCGCGGGTACAATGAGCAGTTCTTC. This gives the protein CASRPGRGYNEQFF.

The chain couples TRBV2 to TRBJ1-1; D is ambiguous. Trimming cost V 6 bases and J 0 bases, with 8 bases left between them. The CDR3 has 13 amino acids. CDR1 and CDR2 (germline): SNHLY, FYNNEI. CDR3 sequence reads: CASRGEMNTEAFF. The CDR3 coding sequence is TGTGCCAGCAGAGGAGAGATGAACACTGAAGCTTTCTTT.

CDR3 sequence reads: CASSPGTPSTDTQYF. The CDR3 DNA reads TGTGCCAGCAGCCCTGGGACACCTAGCACAGATACGCAGTATTTT. The J gene is TRBJ2-3, the V gene TRBV14; D perhaps matches TRBD1 (6 bases). The ends were cut back, 4 bases at V and 0 bases at J, with 11 bases in the middle. CDR1 and CDR2 (germline): SGHDN, FVKESK. The CDR3 spans 15 residues.

J is TRBJ2-3 and V is TRBV5-6, with 7 nucleotides matching TRBD1. The J segment lost 3 bases and the V segment lost 2 bases, leaving 15 bases of the junction unmatched. The CDR3 has 18 residues. The germline CDR1 and CDR2 sequences are SGHDT and YYEEEE. CDR3 bases: TGTGCCAGCAGCTTTTACGTCGATTGGACAGGACCGACAGATACGCAGTATTTT. This encodes CASSFYVDWTGPTDTQYF.

The chain is built from TRBV28 and TRBJ1-2; 9 nucleotides line up with TRBD1. J lost 6 bases, V lost 5 bases, and 1 base had no gene match. This CDR3 region has 12 residues. Germline lookup yields CDR1 MDHEN and CDR2 SYDVKM. The chain's CDR3 is CASSRTGDGYTF. CDR3 bases: TGTGCCAGCAGTCGGACAGGGGATGGCTACACCTTC.

V gene TRBV30 combines with J gene TRBJ2-3; 8 nucleotides agree with TRBD2. Germline V gene lookup returns CDR1 GTSNPN and CDR2 SVGIG (reference sequence). The V gene end was trimmed by 7 bases and the J gene end by 5 bases; junction bases not matched to a gene: 5. CDR3 length equals 12 residues. DNA of the CDR3: TGTGCCTACGGGAGGGCCGGAGATACGCAGTATTTT. Encoded protein: CAYGRAGDTQYF.

The CDR3 DNA follows: TGTGCCAGCAGCTTAGGCGCGGGGGCGCAAGGAAACACCATATATTTT. Residues: CASSLGAGAQGNTIYF. The chain recombines TRBV7-2 with TRBJ1-3; D might be TRBD1 (6 bases). This CDR3 has 16 residues. Trimming left V 1 base short and J 4 bases short, with 14 bases between. Germline V lookup: CDR1 SGHTA, CDR2 FQGNSA.

The rearrangement uses TRBV6-1 and TRBJ2-3; 8 nucleotides line up with TRBD2. V lost 5 bases to trimming and J lost 4 bases; unmatched junction nucleotides: 8. This CDR3 is built from 15 residues. The V gene's germline CDR1 is MNHNS and CDR2 SASEGT. Here the CDR3 DNA reads TGTGCCAGCAGTTCCCAGCGGGGGATACCAGATACGCAGTATTTT. Its protein is CASSSQRGIPDTQYF.

This clone was seen a few times. V and J are TRBV7-8 and TRBJ2-5; D is perhaps TRBD1 (5 bases). The V end lost 2 bases, the J end lost 4 bases, and 8 bases lay between the germline ends. In germline, CDR1 is SGHVS, CDR2 FQNEAQ. This CDR3 is 13 amino acids long. CDR3 protein: CASSLRGSETQYF. The CDR3, as DNA: TGTGCCAGCAGCTTAAGGGGATCAGAGACCCAGTACTTC.

The chain couples TRBV19 to TRBJ1-5, with 7 bases fitting TRBD1. The CDR3 has 16 amino acids. Trimming at V came to 5 bases and at J to 1 base, leaving 8 bases not matched to a gene. Germline CDR1 reads LNHDA; CDR2 reads SQIVND (reference sequence). For the CDR3, the DNA is TGTGCCAGTAGTTTTACAGGGGCTGAGAGCAATCAGCCCCAGCATTTT. Residues: CASSFTGAESNQPQHF.

The table lists this clone with a few counts. The gene calls are TRBV19 and TRBJ1-1; D gene uncertain. The germline V gene has CDR1 LNHDA and CDR2 SQIVND (reference sequence). There are 13 residues in the CDR3. The germline V and J ends were trimmed by 1 base and 3 bases, with 6 bases remaining between them. Here the CDR3 reads CASSIVRDTEAFF. As DNA, the CDR3 is TGTGCCAGTAGTATAGTACGGGACACTGAAGCTTTCTTT.

The chain has TRBV6-1 and TRBJ1-1; 8 nucleotides align to TRBD1. Trimming cost V 6 bases and J 6 bases; bases outside gene matches: 9. Germline CDR1 reads MNHNS; CDR2 reads SASEGT. This CDR3 spans 14 amino acids. CDR3 coding DNA: TGTGCCAGCAGCATCTCAGGGGGCTGGGCTGAAGCTTTCTTT. Its translation: CASSISGGWAEAFF.

This sequence joins TRBV5-1 and TRBJ2-3, with a weak D call TRBD1 (6 bases). The CDR3 is 15 residues long. V gave up 3 bases and J gave up 2 bases, with 13 bases separating them. Germline V CDR1 and CDR2: SGHRS, YFSETQ. CDR3 loop: CASSSSGALTDTQYF. Here the CDR3 DNA reads TGCGCCAGCAGCTCATCAGGGGCCCTCACAGATACGCAGTATTTT.

In its sample, this clone was seen once. This chain uses TRBV27 with TRBJ2-7, with a tentative D call TRBD1 (6 bases). The germline gives CDR1 MNHEY, CDR2 SMNVEV (reference sequence). The germline V and J ends were trimmed by 4 bases and 2 bases, with 15 bases remaining between them. CDR3 length equals 15 residues. The CDR3 coding sequence is TGTGCCAGCAGTTCCCGGGCAGGGGCTACCTACGAGCAGTACTTC. Its translation: CASSSRAGATYEQYF.

This clone was detected only a few times. The chain carries TRBV5-1 and TRBJ2-1, with TRBD2 identical over 11 bases. Germline CDR1 is SGHRS and CDR2 is YFSETQ. V trimming: 4 bases; J trimming: 0 bases; junction bases outside the gene matches: 12. This CDR3 is built from 19 residues. CDR3 loop: CASSRRLAGGRSSYNEQFF. In nucleotides, the CDR3 is TGCGCCAGCAGCCGGAGGCTAGCGGGGGGAAGGAGCTCCTACAATGAGCAGTTCTTC.

The V gene is TRBV7-9, the J gene TRBJ2-5; possible D gene TRBD1, 5 bases. V was cut by 8 bases and J by 1 base, with 14 bases left in between. Germline assignment: CDR1 SEHNR and CDR2 FQNEAQ (reference sequence). The CDR3 is 14 residues long. CDR3 residues: CASGDSRIQETQYF. The CDR3 region has the DNA TGTGCCAGCGGCGACAGCCGTATCCAAGAGACCCAGTACTTC.

The J gene is TRBJ2-1, the V gene TRBV5-1; 10 bases map to TRBD2. V lost 0 bases and J lost 3; bases outside the gene matches: 3. This CDR3 contains 16 residues. Looked up from germline, CDR1 is SGHRS and CDR2 is YFSETQ. The CDR3 bases are TGCGCCAGCAGCTTGGTGGCTAGCGGGGGCTACAATGAGCAGTTCTTC. Translating it yields CASSLVASGGYNEQFF.

CDR3 coding DNA: TGTGCCAGCACGGGGGGTTATAACTATGGCTACACCTTC. Its protein product is CASTGGYNYGYTF. The rearrangement joins TRBV5-4 to TRBJ1-2; D may be TRBD1 (5 bases). Trimming took off 6 bases at V and 1 base at J, with 10 bases between the two ends. This CDR3 is built from 13 residues. Germline values: CDR1 SGHNT, CDR2 YYREEE (reference sequence).

The rearrangement links TRBV18 to TRBJ1-5; TRBD1 matches 7 bases. CDR1 KGHSH and CDR2 LQKENI come from the germline V gene. V was pared by 5 bases and J by 1 base, with 2 bases of the junction left unmatched. The CDR3 is 14 amino acids. The CDR3 sequence is CASSEQGSNQPQHF. The CDR3 nucleotides read TGTGCCAGCTCAGAACAGGGGAGCAATCAGCCCCAGCATTTT.

The rearrangement links TRBV19 to TRBJ2-3; perhaps TRBD2 as D (6 bases). V was clipped by 4 bases and J by 5 bases, with 16 bases between them. This CDR3 is built from 15 residues. Germline CDR1 and CDR2: LNHDA and SQIVND (reference sequence). The CDR3 region is CASSRARGSGDTQYF. The CDR3 DNA is TGTGCCAGTAGTAGAGCACGGGGGTCGGGAGATACGCAGTATTTT.

The chain links TRBV2 to TRBJ2-1, with 7 bases that match TRBD2. Per germline, CDR1 SNHLY and CDR2 FYNNEI. There are 16 residues in the CDR3. Trimming cost V 1 base and J 7 bases; bases outside gene matches: 10. CDR3 sequence reads: CASSEGWTLGGNEQFF. DNA of the CDR3: TGTGCCAGCAGTGAAGGGTGGACTCTGGGGGGGAATGAGCAGTTCTTC. Together with reference TRBV2 and TRBJ2-1, the CDR3 gives the full variable domain: EPEVTQTPSHQVTQMGQEVILRCVPISNHLYFYWYRQILGQKVEFLVSFYNNEISEKSEIFDDQFSVERPDGSNFTLKIRSTKLEDSAMYFCASSEGWTLGGNEQFFGPGTRLTVL.